This T cell receptor (beta chain) emerged from a study of blood T cell repertoires in COVID-19. Across the whole study: Samples came from the United States, Italy and Spain, spanning acute and convalescent COVID-19. Sources were T cells, B-cell-depleted T cells, or PBMCs; the material itself was cDNA or gDNA.

The germline gives CDR1 LNHDA, CDR2 SQIVND (reference sequence). The CDR3 spans 14 residues. V was trimmed by 5 bases and J by 5 bases, leaving 15 bases between them. Clones were sequenced by immunoSEQ multiplex PCR, and TCRdb holds only the in-frame ones, with some missing. The sample shows 250,000 or so clones, 91% of them seen only once. Sequencing input: PBMCs or T cells enriched from blood (not recorded which). The receptor was isolated from a human donor in a cohort exposed to, infected with or recovered from COVID-19 (not recorded which). The donor label of this sample is uncertain. This rearrangement joins TRBV19 to TRBJ1-1, with no clear D. The CDR3 here is CASSGGEKGTEAFF. The CDR3 DNA is TGTGCCAGTAGTGGCGGGGAGAAAGGAACTGAAGCTTTCTTT.